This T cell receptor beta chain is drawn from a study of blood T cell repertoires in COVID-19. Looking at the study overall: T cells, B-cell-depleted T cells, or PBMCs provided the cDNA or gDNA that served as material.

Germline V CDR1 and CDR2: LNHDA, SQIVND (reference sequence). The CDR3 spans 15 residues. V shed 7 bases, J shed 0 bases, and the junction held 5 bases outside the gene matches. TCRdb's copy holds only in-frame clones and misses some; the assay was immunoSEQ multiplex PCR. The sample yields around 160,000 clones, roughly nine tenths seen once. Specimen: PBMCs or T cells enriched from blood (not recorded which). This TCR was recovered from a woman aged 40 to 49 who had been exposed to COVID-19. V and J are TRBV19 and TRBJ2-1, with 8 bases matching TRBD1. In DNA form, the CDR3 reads TGTGCCAGTACGACAGGGGCGAGCTCCTACAATGAGCAGTTCTTC. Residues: CASTTGASSYNEQFF.